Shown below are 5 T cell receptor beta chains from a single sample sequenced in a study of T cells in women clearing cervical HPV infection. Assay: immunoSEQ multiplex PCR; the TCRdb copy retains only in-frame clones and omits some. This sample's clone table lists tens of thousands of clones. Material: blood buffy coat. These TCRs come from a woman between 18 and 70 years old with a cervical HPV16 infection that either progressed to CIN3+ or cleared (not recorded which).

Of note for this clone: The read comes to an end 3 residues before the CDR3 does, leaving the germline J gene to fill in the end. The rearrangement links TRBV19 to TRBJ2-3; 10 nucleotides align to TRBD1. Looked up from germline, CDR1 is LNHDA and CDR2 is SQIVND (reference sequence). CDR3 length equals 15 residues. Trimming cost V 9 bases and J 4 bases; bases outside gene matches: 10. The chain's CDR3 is CASSSGTGVSDTQYF. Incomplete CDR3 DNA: TGTGCCAGCTCCTCCGGGACAGGGGTTTCAGATACG.

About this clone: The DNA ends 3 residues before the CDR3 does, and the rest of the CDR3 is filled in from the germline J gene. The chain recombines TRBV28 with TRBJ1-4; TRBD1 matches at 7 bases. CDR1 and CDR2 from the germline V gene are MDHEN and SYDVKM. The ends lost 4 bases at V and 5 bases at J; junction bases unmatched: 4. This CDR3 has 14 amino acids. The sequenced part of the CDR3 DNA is TGTGCCAGCAGTTCAGGGACAGTCAATGAAAAA. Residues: CASSSGTVNEK. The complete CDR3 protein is CASSSGTVNEKLFF.

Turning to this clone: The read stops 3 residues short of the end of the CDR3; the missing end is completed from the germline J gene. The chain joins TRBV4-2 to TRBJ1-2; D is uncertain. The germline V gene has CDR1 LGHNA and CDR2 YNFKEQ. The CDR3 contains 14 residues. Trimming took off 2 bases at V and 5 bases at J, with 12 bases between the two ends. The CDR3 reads CASSQSRQQYGYTF. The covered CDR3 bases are TGTGCCAGCAGCCAATCCAGACAACAGTATGGC.

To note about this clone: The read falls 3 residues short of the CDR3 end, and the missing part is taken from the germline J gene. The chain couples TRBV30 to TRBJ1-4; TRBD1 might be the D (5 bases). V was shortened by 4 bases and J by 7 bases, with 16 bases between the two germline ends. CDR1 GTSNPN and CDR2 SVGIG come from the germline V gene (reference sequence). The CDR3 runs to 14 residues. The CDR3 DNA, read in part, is TGTGCCTGGAAGGATCCGGGGGGTGGTGAAAAA. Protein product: CAWKDPGGGEK. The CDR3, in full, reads CAWKDPGGGEKLFF.

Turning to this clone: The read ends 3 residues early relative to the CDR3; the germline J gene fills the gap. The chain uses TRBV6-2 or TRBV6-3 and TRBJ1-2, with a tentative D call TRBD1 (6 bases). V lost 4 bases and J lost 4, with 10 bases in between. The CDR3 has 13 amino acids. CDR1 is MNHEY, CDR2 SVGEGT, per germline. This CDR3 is CASSSLTGYGYTF. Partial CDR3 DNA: TGTGCCAGCAGTTCCCTGACAGGCTATGGC.